This TCR beta chain was recovered during a study of CD4 T cells in relation to SARS-CoV-2 and coronaviruses. In the study overall: Controls used an HIV-1 Nef peptide pool or no peptide.

CD4+ T cells from unexposed donors were obtained before the COVID-19 pandemic (2011-2018). CD4+ T cells were isolated from the cells after 10 days of culture. There are 11 residues in the CDR3. The V gene lost 6 bases and the J gene lost 2 bases, with 5 bases spanning the gap. Germline CDR1 reads LGHDT; CDR2 reads YNNKEL (reference sequence). Of note for this clone: Its antigen is not known.

The method was immunoSEQ multiplex PCR; TCRdb's version includes in-frame clones alone and lacks a portion of them. Among about 19,000 clones listed, roughly 80% were seen once. Sequenced sample: CD4+ T cells from PBMCs, cultured in vitro. This sequence joins TRBV3-1 (or the pseudogene TRBV3-2) and TRBJ2-7; D remains ambiguous. This clonotype originated in a human donor in good health. This chain's CDR3 is CASSTPYEQYF. The CDR3 region has the DNA TGTGCCAGCAGTACCCCCTACGAGCAGTACTTC.